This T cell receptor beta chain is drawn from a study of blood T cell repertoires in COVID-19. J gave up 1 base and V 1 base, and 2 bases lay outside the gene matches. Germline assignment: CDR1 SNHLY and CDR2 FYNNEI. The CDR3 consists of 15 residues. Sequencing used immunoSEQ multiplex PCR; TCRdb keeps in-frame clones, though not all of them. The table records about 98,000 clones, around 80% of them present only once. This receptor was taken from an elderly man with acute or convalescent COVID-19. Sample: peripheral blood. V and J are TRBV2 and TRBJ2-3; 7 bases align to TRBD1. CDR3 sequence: CASSEGQGRTDTQYF. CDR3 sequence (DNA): TGTGCCAGCAGTGAAGGACAGGGTCGCACAGATACGCAGTATTTT.